The clone carrying this T cell receptor (beta chain) came up a few times. Its target is not known. The CDR3 runs to 14 residues. The J segment lost 5 bases and the V segment lost 5 bases, leaving 8 bases of the junction unmatched. The germline gives CDR1 SNHLY, CDR2 FYNNEI. This sample's treatment: some 19 received Ad26.COV2.S at low or high dose, single or two shots; 5 received placebo; per-sample allocation not given. The investigators took samples on day 63 after the first vaccine or placebo injection. This specimen comes from a study of Ad26.COV2.S vaccination and SARS-CoV-2 variants. Study overall: Donor got 5x10^10 or 1x10^11 viral particles of Ad26.COV2.S. Study-wide points: Researchers reported similar non-spike TCR breadth in vaccine and placebo recipients.

Clones were read by immunoSEQ multiplex PCR, and TCRdb kept only the in-frame ones, dropping some. The sample has some 390,000 clones; about 88% are singletons. The specimen was peripheral blood, collected in a trial of Ad26.COV2.S vaccine versus placebo. This sequence originates from a person between 18 and 65 years old who received the Ad26.COV2.S COVID-19 vaccine or a placebo. This sequence joins TRBV2 and TRBJ1-2; TRBD1 agrees at 7 bases. CDR3 nucleotides: TGTGCCAGCAGTCCACAGGGGACCGAGTATGGCTACACCTTC. Translation: CASSPQGTEYGYTF.